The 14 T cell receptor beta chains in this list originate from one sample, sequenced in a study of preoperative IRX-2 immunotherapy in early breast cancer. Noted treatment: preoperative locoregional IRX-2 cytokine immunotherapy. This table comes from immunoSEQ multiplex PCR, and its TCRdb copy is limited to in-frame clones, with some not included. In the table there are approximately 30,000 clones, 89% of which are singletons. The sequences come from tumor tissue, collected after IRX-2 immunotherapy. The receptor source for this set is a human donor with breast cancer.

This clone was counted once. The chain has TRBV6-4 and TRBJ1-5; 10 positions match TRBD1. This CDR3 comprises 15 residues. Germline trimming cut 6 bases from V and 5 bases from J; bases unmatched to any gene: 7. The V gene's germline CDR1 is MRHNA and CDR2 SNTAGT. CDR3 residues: CASRRGQGRDQPQHF. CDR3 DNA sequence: TGTGCCAGCAGGCGGGGACAGGGGCGTGATCAGCCCCAGCATTTT.

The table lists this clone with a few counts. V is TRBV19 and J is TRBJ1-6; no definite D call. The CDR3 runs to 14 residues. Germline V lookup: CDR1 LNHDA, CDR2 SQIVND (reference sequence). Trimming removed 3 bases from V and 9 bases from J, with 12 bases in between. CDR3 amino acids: CASSIMGNGSPLHF. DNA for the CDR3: TGTGCCAGTAGTATCATGGGGAACGGTTCACCCCTCCACTTT.

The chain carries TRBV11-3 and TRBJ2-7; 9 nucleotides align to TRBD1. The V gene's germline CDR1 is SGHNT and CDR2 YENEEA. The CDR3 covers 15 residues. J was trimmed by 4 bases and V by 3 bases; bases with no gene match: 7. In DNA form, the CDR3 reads TGTGCCAGCAGCTTCTTCTCGGGACAGGGTTACGAGCAGTACTTC. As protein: CASSFFSGQGYEQYF.

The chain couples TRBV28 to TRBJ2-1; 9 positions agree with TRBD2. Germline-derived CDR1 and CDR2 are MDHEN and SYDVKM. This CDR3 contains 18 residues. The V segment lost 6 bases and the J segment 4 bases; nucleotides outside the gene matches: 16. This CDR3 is CASSSSTQRGALYNEQFF. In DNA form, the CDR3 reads TGTGCCAGCAGCAGCTCCACCCAGCGGGGGGCACTTTACAATGAGCAGTTCTTC.

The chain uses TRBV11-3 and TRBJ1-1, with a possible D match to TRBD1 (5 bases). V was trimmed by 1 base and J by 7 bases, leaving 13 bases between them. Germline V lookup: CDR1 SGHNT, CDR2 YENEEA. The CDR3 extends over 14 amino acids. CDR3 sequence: CASSLVSRDYEAFF. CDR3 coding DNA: TGTGCCAGCAGCTTAGTGTCCCGGGACTATGAAGCTTTCTTT.

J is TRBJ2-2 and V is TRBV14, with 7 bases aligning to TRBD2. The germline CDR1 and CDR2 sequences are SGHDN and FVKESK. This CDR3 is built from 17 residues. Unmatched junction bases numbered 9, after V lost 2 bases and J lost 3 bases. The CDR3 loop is CASSQRRASGYTGELFF. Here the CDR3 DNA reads TGTGCCAGCAGCCAAAGACGGGCTAGCGGATACACCGGGGAGCTGTTTTTT.

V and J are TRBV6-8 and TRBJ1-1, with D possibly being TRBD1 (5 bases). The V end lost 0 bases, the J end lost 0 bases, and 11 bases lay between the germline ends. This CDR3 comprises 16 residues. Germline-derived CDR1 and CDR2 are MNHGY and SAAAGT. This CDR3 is CASSYSRGRVNTEAFF. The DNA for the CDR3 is TGTGCCAGCAGTTACTCTAGGGGCAGGGTGAACACTGAAGCTTTCTTT.

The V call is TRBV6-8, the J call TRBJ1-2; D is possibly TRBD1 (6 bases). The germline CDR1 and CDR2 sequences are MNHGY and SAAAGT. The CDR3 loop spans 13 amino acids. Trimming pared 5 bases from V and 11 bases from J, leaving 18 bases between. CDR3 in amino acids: CASSPTGTSGYTF. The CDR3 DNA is TGTGCCAGCAGTCCCACCGGGACAAGCGGATACACCTTC.

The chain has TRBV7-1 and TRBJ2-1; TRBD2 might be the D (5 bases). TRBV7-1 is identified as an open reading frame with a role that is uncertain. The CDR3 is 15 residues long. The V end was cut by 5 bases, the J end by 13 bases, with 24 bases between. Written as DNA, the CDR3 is TGTGCCAGCAGCCCCCATGAGGGCGGTAGTTCCTCCCAGTTCTTC. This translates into CASSPHEGGSSSQFF.

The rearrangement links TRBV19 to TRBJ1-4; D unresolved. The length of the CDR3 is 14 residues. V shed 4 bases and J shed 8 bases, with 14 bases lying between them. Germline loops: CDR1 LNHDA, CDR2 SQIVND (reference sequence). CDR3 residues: CASSTDFSGEKLFF. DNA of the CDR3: TGTGCCAGTAGTACCGACTTTTCCGGCGAAAAACTGTTTTTT.

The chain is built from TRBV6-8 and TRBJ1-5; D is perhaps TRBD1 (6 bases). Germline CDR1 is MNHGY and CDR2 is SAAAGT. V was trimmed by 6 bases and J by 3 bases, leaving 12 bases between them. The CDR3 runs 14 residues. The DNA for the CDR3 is TGTGCCAGCAGCTACGGACAGCTCAATCAGCCCCAGCATTTT. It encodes CASSYGQLNQPQHF.

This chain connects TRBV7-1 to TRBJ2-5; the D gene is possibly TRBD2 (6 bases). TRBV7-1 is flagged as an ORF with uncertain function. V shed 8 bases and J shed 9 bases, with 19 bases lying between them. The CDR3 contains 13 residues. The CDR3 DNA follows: TGTGCCAGCCACTCTCAAAGGGAGGAGGCCCAGTACTTC. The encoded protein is CASHSQREEAQYF.

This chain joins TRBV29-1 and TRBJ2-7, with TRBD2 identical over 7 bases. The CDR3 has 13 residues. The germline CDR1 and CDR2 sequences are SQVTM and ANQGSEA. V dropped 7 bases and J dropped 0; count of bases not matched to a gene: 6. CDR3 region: CSANSGGSYEQYF. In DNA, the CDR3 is TGCAGCGCCAATTCGGGGGGCTCCTACGAGCAGTACTTC.

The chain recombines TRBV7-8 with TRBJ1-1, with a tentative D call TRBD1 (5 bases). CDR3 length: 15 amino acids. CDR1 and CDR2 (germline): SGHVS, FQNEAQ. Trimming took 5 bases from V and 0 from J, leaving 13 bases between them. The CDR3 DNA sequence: TGTGCCAGCAGCCGTTTGGGCAGGGTGAACACTGAAGCTTTCTTT. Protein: CASSRLGRVNTEAFF.